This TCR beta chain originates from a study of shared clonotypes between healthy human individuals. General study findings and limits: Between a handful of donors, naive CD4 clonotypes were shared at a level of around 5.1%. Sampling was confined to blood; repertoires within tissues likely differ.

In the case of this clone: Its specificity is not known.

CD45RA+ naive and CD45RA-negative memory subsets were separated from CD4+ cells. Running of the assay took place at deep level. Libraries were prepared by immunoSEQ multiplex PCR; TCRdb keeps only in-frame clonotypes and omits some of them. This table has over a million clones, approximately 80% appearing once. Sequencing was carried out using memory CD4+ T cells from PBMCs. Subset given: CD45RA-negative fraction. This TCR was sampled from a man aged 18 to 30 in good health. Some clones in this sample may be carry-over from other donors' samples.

CDR3 in DNA: TGTGCCAGCAGTGATTTCCTAGCGGGAGGGACACACTACGAGCAGTACTTC. Encoded protein: CASSDFLAGGTHYEQYF. The chain uses TRBV6-1 and TRBJ2-7; 12 positions match TRBD2. CDR3 size: 17 residues. Trimming removed 3 bases from V and 3 bases from J; junction bases left unmatched: 9. The germline CDR1 and CDR2 sequences are MNHNS and SASEGT.